The sequence of this T cell receptor (beta chain) was determined in a study of blood T cells in healthy people across ages. With regard to this clonotype: The antigen remains undetermined.

Germline CDR1 and CDR2: SGHKS and YYEKEE (reference sequence). The CDR3 sequence is 14 residues long. The V end lost 0 bases, the J end lost 0 bases, and 3 bases lay between the germline ends. Healthy Caucasian individuals from Russia aged about 6 to 90 served as donors. Isolated per sample were at least 6 million PBMCs. Together with a sample-barcoded 5' primer, a J-beta primer mix was included in a second PCR lasting 7 to 11 cycles. Using its own MiXCR run on the 5' RACE reads, TCRdb lists one record per CDR3 protein. Among over 1,200,000 distinct CDR3 sequences listed, roughly 64% were seen once. Study-level points and caveats: Roughly linear declines in TCR beta diversity per million T cells occurred with age. Considered underestimates were the diversity estimates obtained from one million T cells.

The clonotype originates from a man between 18 and 29 years old in good health. The gene calls are TRBV5-5 and TRBJ2-2; D is uncertain. Sequencing was carried out using blood. CDR3 nucleotides: TGTGCCAGCAGCTTGGTATCGAACACCGGGGAGCTGTTTTTT. This codes for CASSLVSNTGELFF.